This TCR beta chain was documented in a study of T cell responses to AZD1222 COVID-19 vaccine. Notes on the study in general: Two AZD1222 doses significantly raised spike-specific TCR breadth and depth over controls.

Profiled with immunoSEQ multiplex PCR; TCRdb holds only in-frame clones, not every one. This sample has tens of thousands of clones, with roughly 75% found just once. This CDR3 region has 12 residues. CDR1 is LNHDA, CDR2 SQIVND, per germline (reference sequence). The V end was cut by 5 bases, the J end by 7 bases, with 8 bases between. Of note for this clone: Its target is unknown.

This clonotype was obtained from an adult who received the AZD1222 COVID-19 vaccine. Sample: peripheral blood, taken 28 days after the second AZD1222 dose. The chain joins TRBV19 to TRBJ1-4; no clear D gene. CDR3 loop: CASSHRSEKLFF. CDR3 nucleotide sequence: TGTGCCAGTAGTCACCGAAGTGAAAAACTGTTTTTT.